This T cell receptor (beta chain) was identified during a study of low-dose radiotherapy and immunotherapy resistance in tumors. Study information: Participants in Cohort 1 were administered 0.5 Gy per fraction at 2-week intervals, to a cumulative dose of 6.5 Gy.

There are many counts of this clonotype. Germline V CDR1 and CDR2: MDHEN, SYDVKM. Trimming took 3 bases from V and 6 from J, leaving 9 bases between them. CDR3 length: 12 residues. As for time point: after trial treatment. As to treatment: LDRT plus nivolumab, ipilimumab, low-dose cyclophosphamide and aspirin (RACIN trial). Advanced solid tumors lacking tumor-infiltrating lymphocytes were present in eligible patients. With TRAV- and TRBV-specific primers, first-strand cDNA was made, covering the alpha and beta chains. TCRs were amplified for around 20 PCR cycles with a constant-region primer and V-primer adapter. TCRdb analysed the reads with MiXCR anew, one entry per CDR3 protein. The table includes under 90,000 distinct CDR3 sequences, less than 20% detected once.

The sample here was PBMCs, taken after low-dose radiotherapy plus immunotherapy. The chain carries TRBV28 and TRBJ2-7; D ambiguous. This clonotype was obtained from a male donor with prostate cancer. CDR3 in DNA: TGTGCCAGCAGTTTTGGAGATCTCGAGCAGTACTTC. It codes for CASSFGDLEQYF.